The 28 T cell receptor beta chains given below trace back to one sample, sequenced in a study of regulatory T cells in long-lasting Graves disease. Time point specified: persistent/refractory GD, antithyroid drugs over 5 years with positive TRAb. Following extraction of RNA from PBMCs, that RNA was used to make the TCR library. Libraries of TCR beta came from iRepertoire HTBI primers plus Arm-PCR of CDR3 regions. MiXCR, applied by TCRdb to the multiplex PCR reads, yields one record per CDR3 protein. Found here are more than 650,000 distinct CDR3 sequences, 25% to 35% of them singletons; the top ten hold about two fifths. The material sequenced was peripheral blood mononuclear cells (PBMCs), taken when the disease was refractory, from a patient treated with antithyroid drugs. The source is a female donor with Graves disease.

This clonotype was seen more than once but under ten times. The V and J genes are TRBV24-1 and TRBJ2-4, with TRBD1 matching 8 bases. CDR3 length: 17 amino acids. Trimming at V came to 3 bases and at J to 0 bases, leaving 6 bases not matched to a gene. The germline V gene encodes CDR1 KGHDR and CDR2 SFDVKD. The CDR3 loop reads CATSDPRQGRAKNIQYF. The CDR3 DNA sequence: TGTGCCACCAGTGATCCGAGACAGGGGAGAGCCAAAAACATTCAGTACTTC.

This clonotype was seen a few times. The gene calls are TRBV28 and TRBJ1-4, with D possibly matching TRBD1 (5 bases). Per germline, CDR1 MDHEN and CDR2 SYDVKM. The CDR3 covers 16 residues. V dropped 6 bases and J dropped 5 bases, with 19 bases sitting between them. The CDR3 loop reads CASSIRWDRGNEKLFF. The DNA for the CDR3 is TGTGCCAGCAGCATCCGATGGGACCGGGGAAATGAAAAACTGTTTTTT.

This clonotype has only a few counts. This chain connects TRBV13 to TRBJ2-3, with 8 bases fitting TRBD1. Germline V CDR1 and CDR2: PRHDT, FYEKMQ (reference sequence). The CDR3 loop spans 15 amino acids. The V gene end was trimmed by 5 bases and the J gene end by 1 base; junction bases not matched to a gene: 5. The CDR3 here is CASSTGQGGTDTQYF. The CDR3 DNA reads TGTGCCAGCAGCACCGGACAGGGAGGCACAGATACGCAGTATTTT. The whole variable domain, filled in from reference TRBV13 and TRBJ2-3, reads AAGVIQSPRHLIKEKRETATLKCYPIPRHDTVYWYQQGPGQDPQFLISFYEKMQSDKGSIPDRFSAQQFSDYHSELNMSSLELGDSALYFCASSTGQGGTDTQYFGPGTRLTVL.

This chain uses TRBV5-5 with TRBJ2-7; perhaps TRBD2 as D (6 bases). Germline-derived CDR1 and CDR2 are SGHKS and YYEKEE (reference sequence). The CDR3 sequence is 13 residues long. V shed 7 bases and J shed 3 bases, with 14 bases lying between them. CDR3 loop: CASYASGGYEQYF. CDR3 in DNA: TGTGCCAGCTACGCCTCCGGGGGCTACGAGCAGTACTTC.

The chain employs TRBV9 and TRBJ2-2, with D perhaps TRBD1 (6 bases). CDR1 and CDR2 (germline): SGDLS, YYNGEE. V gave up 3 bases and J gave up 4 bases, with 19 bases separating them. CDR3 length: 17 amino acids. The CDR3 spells CASSALGVGAATGELFF. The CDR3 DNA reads TGTGCCAGCAGCGCCTTGGGAGTGGGGGCGGCCACCGGGGAGCTGTTTTTT.

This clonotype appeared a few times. CDR3 protein: CSVGTGTYTGELFF. CDR3 DNA sequence: TGCAGCGTGGGGACAGGGACTTACACCGGGGAGCTGTTTTTT. The chain carries TRBV29-1 and TRBJ2-2; TRBD1 aligns across 9 bases. This CDR3 has 14 residues. CDR1 and CDR2 (germline): SQVTM, ANQGSEA. J was trimmed by 3 bases and V by 6 bases; bases with no gene match: 5.

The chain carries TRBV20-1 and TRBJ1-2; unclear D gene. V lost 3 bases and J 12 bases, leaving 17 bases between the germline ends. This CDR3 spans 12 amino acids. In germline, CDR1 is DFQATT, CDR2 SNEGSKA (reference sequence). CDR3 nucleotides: TGCAGTGCTAGCGGAGGGATTGGGTTGGACACCTTC. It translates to CSASGGIGLDTF.

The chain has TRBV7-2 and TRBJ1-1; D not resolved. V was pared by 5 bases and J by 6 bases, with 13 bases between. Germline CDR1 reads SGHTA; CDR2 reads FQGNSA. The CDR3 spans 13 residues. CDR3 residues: CASSLTGVSEAFF. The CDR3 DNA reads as TGTGCCAGCAGCCTAACCGGGGTCTCTGAAGCTTTCTTT.

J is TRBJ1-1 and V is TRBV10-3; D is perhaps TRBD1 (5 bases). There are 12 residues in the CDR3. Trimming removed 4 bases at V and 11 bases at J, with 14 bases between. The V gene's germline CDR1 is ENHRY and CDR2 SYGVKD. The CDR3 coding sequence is TGTGCCATCAGTGCCGCTGCAGGGAATGCTTTCTTT. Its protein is CAISAAAGNAFF.

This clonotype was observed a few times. CDR3 amino acids: CAWKINYGYTF. The CDR3 DNA reads as TGTGCCTGGAAGATAAACTATGGCTACACCTTC. The chain joins TRBV30 to TRBJ1-2; D is unclear. CDR3 length: 11 residues. Germline V gene lookup returns CDR1 GTSNPN and CDR2 SVGIG (reference sequence). V was shortened by 4 bases and J by 2 bases, with 5 bases between the two germline ends.

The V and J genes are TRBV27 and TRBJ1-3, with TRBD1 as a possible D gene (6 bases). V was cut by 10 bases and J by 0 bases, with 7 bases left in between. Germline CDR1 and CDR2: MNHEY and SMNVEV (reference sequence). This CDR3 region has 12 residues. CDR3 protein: CANRVSGNTIYF. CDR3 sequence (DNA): TGTGCCAACAGGGTCTCTGGAAACACCATATATTTT.

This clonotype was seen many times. CDR3 region: CASTQTGSWTYEQYF. CDR3 DNA: TGTGCCAGCACCCAGACAGGGAGTTGGACCTACGAGCAGTACTTC. The rearrangement uses TRBV12-3 or TRBV12-4 and TRBJ2-7; TRBD1 agrees at 7 bases. The CDR3 sequence is 15 residues long. The J segment lost 2 bases and the V segment lost 7 bases, leaving 11 bases of the junction unmatched.

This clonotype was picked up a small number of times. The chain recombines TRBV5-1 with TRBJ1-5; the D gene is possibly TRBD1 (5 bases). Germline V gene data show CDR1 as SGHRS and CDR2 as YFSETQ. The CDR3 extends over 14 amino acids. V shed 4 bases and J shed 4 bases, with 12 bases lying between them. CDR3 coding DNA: TGCGCCAGCAGCCATCAGGGAGGAAATCAGCCCCAGCATTTT. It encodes CASSHQGGNQPQHF.

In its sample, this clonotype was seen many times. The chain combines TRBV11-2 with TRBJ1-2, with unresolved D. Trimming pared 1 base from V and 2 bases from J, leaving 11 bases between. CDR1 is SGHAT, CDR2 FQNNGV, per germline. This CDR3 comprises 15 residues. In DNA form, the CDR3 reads TGTGCCAGCAGCTTAGGAATAGGGAGGAACTATGGCTACACCTTC. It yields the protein CASSLGIGRNYGYTF.

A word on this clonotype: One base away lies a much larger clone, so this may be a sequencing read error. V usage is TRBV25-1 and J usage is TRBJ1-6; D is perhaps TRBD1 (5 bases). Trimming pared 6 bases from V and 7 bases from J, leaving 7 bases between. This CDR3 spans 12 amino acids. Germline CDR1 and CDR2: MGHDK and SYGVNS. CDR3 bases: TGTGCCAGCAGGGCAGGGAATTCACCCCTCCACTTT. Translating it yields CASRAGNSPLHF.

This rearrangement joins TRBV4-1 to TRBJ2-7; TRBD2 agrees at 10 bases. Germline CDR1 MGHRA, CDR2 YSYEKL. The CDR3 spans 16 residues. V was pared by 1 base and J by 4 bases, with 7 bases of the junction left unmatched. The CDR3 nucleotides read TGCGCCAGCAGCCAAGGGGAAGCTAGCGGGAGTTACGAGCAGTACTTC. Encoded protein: CASSQGEASGSYEQYF.

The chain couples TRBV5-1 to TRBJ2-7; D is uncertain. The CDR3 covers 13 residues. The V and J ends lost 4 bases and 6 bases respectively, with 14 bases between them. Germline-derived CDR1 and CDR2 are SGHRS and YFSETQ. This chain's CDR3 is CASSILLTTEQYF. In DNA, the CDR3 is TGCGCCAGCAGCATACTCCTTACCACCGAGCAGTACTTC.

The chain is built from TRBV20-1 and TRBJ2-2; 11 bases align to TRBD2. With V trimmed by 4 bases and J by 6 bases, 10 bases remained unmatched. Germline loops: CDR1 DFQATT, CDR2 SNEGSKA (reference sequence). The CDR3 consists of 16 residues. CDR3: CSANGGSGRAAGELFF. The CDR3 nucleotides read TGCAGTGCTAACGGAGGTAGCGGGAGGGCCGCCGGGGAGCTGTTTTTT.

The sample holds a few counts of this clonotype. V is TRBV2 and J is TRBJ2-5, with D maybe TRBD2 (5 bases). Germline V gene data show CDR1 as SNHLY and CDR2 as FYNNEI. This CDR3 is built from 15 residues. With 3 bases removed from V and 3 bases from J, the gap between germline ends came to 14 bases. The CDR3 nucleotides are TGTGCCAGCAGTGACGGGGTAACATTCAAAGAGACCCAGTACTTC. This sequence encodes CASSDGVTFKETQYF.

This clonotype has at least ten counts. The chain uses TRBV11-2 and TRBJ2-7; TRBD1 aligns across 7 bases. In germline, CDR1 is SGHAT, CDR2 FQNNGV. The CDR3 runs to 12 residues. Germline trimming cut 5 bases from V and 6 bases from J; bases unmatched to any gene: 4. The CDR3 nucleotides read TGTGCCAGCAGCCCTAACAGGGGCGAGCAGTACTTC. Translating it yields CASSPNRGEQYF.

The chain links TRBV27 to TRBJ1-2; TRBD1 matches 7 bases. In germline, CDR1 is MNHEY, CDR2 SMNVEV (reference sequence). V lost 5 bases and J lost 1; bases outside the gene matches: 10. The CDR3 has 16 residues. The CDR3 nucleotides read TGTGCCAGCAGTACGATCCCCGGGACAGATAACTATGGCTACACCTTC. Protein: CASSTIPGTDNYGYTF.

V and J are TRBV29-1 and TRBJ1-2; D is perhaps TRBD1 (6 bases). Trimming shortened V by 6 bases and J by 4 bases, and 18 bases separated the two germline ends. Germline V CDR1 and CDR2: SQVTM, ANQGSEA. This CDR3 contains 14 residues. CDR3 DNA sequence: TGCAGCGTGCCCCGGGGGGCGCGGGGCTATGGCTACACCTTC. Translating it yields CSVPRGARGYGYTF.

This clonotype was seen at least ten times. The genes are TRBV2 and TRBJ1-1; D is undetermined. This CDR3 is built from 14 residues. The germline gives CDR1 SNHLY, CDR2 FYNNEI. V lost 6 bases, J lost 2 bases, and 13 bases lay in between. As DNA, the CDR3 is TGTGCCAGCAGCTTGGCGGGAATTAACACTGAAGCTTTCTTT. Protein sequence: CASSLAGINTEAFF.

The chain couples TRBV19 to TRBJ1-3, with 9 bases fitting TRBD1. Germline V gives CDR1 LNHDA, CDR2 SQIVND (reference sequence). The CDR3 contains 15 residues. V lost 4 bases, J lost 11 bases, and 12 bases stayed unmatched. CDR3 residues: CASSTRQGEIGAIYF. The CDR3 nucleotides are TGTGCCAGTAGTACCCGACAGGGGGAGATTGGCGCCATATATTTT.

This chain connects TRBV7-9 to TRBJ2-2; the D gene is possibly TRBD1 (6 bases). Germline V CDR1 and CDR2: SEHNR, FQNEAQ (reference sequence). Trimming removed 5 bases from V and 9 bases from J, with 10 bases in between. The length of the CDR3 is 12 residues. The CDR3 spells CASSRGGWELFF. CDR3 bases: TGTGCCAGCAGCCGAGGGGGTTGGGAGCTGTTTTTT.

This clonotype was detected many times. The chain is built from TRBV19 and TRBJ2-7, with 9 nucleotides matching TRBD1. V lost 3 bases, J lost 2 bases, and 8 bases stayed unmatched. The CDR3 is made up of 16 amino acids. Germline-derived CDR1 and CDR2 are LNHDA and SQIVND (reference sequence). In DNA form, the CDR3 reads TGTGCCAGTAGTATCCAGACAGGGGGGCCTACCTACGAGCAGTACTTC. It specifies CASSIQTGGPTYEQYF.

The CDR3 DNA reads TGTGCCACCAGCAGAGATCCGACCTACAGAAGTGGGTCCTACGAGCAGTACTTC. It translates to CATSRDPTYRSGSYEQYF. V gene TRBV15 combines with J gene TRBJ2-7; D call uncertain. The CDR3 length is 18 residues. Between the trimmed V and J ends, which lost 0 bases and 1 base, there was a span of 19 bases. Germline V lookup: CDR1 LNHNV, CDR2 YYDKDF (reference sequence).

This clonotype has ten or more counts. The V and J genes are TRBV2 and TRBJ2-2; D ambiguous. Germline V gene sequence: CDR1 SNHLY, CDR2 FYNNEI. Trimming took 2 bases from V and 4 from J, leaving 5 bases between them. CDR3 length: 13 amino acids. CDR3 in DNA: TGTGCCAGCAGTGAATTTCGCACCGGGGAGCTGTTTTTT. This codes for CASSEFRTGELFF.